The rows below give T cell receptor beta chains drawn from one sample of a study of blood T cell repertoires in COVID-19. TCRdb's table, derived via immunoSEQ multiplex PCR, lists solely in-frame clones and lacks some. The data hold about 300,000 clones, with 89% observed a single time. The sample consisted of PBMCs or T cells enriched from blood (not recorded which). The receptor source for this set is a woman in her 50s who had been exposed to COVID-19. Each CDR3 is given with its conserved first and last residue. Each record gives: D gene, clone size, V gene, J gene, CDR3 protein, CDR3 DNA. The D gene is left open where the match is weak. Rows may omit the clone size; those that give it use once, few, many or a size class.

d_gene: NA
abundance: NA
v_gene: TRBV30
j_gene: TRBJ1-3
CDR3aa: CAWSLDKSSGNTIYF
CDR3nt: TGTGCCTGGAGCCTCGACAAGAGCTCTGGAAACACCATATATTTT

d_gene: NA
abundance: NA
v_gene: TRBV13
j_gene: TRBJ1-2
CDR3aa: CASSLEQNYGYTF
CDR3nt: TGTGCCAGCAGCTTAGAACAGAACTATGGCTACACCTTC

d_gene: NA
abundance: NA
v_gene: TRBV19
j_gene: TRBJ1-6
CDR3aa: CASAGSYNSPLHF
CDR3nt: TGTGCCAGTGCGGGCTCCTATAATTCACCCCTCCACTTT

d_gene: TRBD1
abundance: NA
v_gene: TRBV15
j_gene: TRBJ2-5
CDR3aa: CATSRDRVAGKQPETQYF
CDR3nt: TGTGCCACCAGCAGGGACAGGGTCGCCGGAAAGCAGCCGGAGACCCAGTACTTC

d_gene: NA
abundance: few
v_gene: TRBV6-5
j_gene: TRBJ1-5
CDR3aa: CASSPTGRDQPQHF
CDR3nt: TGTGCCAGCAGTCCTACAGGGCGGGATCAGCCCCAGCATTTT

d_gene: NA
abundance: NA
v_gene: TRBV6-4
j_gene: TRBJ1-1
CDR3aa: CASSDPPRNTEAFF
CDR3nt: TGTGCCAGCAGTGACCCACCTAGGAATACTGAAGCTTTCTTT

d_gene: NA
abundance: NA
v_gene: TRBV5-1
j_gene: TRBJ1-3
CDR3aa: CASSGEGGNTIYF
CDR3nt: TGCGCCAGCAGTGGAGAAGGTGGAAACACCATATATTTT

d_gene: NA
abundance: NA
v_gene: TRBV24-1
j_gene: TRBJ2-3
CDR3aa: CATSDFGGTQYF
CDR3nt: TGTGCCACCAGTGATTTCGGCGGTACGCAGTATTTT

d_gene: NA
abundance: NA
v_gene: TRBV4-1
j_gene: TRBJ2-1
CDR3aa: CASSQGPGTTYNEQFF
CDR3nt: TGCGCCAGCAGCCAAGGCCCAGGGACAACCTACAATGAGCAGTTCTTC

d_gene: NA
abundance: NA
v_gene: TRBV5-8
j_gene: TRBJ1-4
CDR3aa: CASSLGELGLAEKLFF
CDR3nt: TGTGCCAGCAGCTTGGGGGAGTTGGGGTTGGCTGAAAAACTGTTTTTT

d_gene: TRBD1
abundance: NA
v_gene: TRBV6-1
j_gene: TRBJ2-7
CDR3aa: CASSERQGLHYEQYF
CDR3nt: TGTGCCAGCAGTGAGAGACAGGGGCTCCACTACGAGCAGTACTTC

d_gene: TRBD1
abundance: once
v_gene: TRBV28
j_gene: TRBJ2-1
CDR3aa: CASSPAGTGFHNEQFF
CDR3nt: TGTGCCAGCAGTCCGGCCGGGACAGGGTTCCACAATGAGCAGTTCTTC

d_gene: TRBD2
abundance: NA
v_gene: TRBV7-9
j_gene: TRBJ2-1
CDR3aa: CASSLSGGAYNEQFF
CDR3nt: TGTGCCAGCAGCTTAAGCGGGGGGGCCTACAATGAGCAGTTCTTC

d_gene: NA
abundance: NA
v_gene: TRBV4-2
j_gene: TRBJ2-3
CDR3aa: CASSQGRGLTDTQYF
CDR3nt: TGTGCCAGCAGCCAAGGGCGGGGGCTCACAGATACGCAGTATTTT

d_gene: TRBD1
abundance: once
v_gene: TRBV6-5
j_gene: TRBJ1-2
CDR3aa: CASSHQGQGNYGYTF
CDR3nt: TGTGCCAGCAGCCATCAGGGACAGGGAAACTATGGCTACACCTTC

d_gene: TRBD1
abundance: NA
v_gene: TRBV7-2
j_gene: TRBJ1-4
CDR3aa: CASSLAQGNNEKLFF
CDR3nt: TGTGCCAGCAGCTTAGCACAGGGGAATAATGAAAAACTGTTTTTT

d_gene: TRBD1
abundance: NA
v_gene: TRBV7-9
j_gene: TRBJ2-1
CDR3aa: CASSRVQGAPGDEQFF
CDR3nt: TGTGCCAGCAGCCGAGTACAGGGGGCCCCGGGTGATGAGCAGTTCTTC

d_gene: TRBD2
abundance: NA
v_gene: TRBV9
j_gene: TRBJ2-5
CDR3aa: CASSVGSSGGALETQYF
CDR3nt: TGTGCCAGCAGCGTAGGGTCTAGCGGGGGTGCCTTAGAGACCCAGTACTTC

d_gene: NA
abundance: NA
v_gene: TRBV4-1
j_gene: TRBJ1-6
CDR3aa: CASSEPGASYNSPLHF
CDR3nt: TGCGCCAGCAGCGAACCGGGAGCAAGCTATAATTCACCCCTCCACTTT

d_gene: NA
abundance: NA
v_gene: TRBV5-1
j_gene: TRBJ1-4
CDR3aa: CASSWGTGTNEKLFF
CDR3nt: TGCGCCAGCAGCTGGGGAACAGGGACTAATGAAAAACTGTTTTTT

d_gene: TRBD2
abundance: NA
v_gene: TRBV7-7
j_gene: TRBJ2-1
CDR3aa: CASSPEVGGLADNEQFF
CDR3nt: TGTGCTAGCAGCCCCGAAGTCGGGGGACTAGCGGACAATGAGCAGTTCTTC

d_gene: TRBD1
abundance: NA
v_gene: TRBV18
j_gene: TRBJ1-2
CDR3aa: CASSLLTGSSNYGYTF
CDR3nt: TGTGCCAGCTCACTCCTGACAGGGTCATCTAACTATGGCTACACCTTC

d_gene: TRBD1
abundance: NA
v_gene: TRBV2
j_gene: TRBJ2-3
CDR3aa: CASSDPGTGGTTDTQYF
CDR3nt: TGTGCCAGCAGTGACCCTGGGACAGGGGGAACCACAGATACGCAGTATTTT

d_gene: NA
abundance: NA
v_gene: TRBV4-1
j_gene: TRBJ1-1
CDR3aa: CASSQLISGRGNTEAFF
CDR3nt: TGCGCCAGCAGCCAACTTATTTCCGGGCGGGGGAACACTGAAGCTTTCTTT

d_gene: TRBD2
abundance: NA
v_gene: TRBV27
j_gene: TRBJ2-5
CDR3aa: CASRPQWAGGGETQYF
CDR3nt: TGTGCCAGCAGACCGCAGTGGGCGGGGGGCGGAGAGACCCAGTACTTC

d_gene: NA
abundance: NA
v_gene: TRBV4-1
j_gene: TRBJ2-7
CDR3aa: CASSQVFQVSSYEQYF
CDR3nt: TGCGCCAGCAGCCAAGTCTTCCAGGTGAGCTCCTACGAGCAGTACTTC

d_gene: NA
abundance: few
v_gene: TRBV4-1
j_gene: TRBJ2-2
CDR3aa: CASSQDKGFTGELFF
CDR3nt: TGCGCCAGCAGCCAAGATAAGGGGTTTACCGGGGAGCTGTTTTTT

d_gene: NA
abundance: NA
v_gene: TRBV19
j_gene: TRBJ2-1
CDR3aa: CASNVQGTLRHEQFF
CDR3nt: TGTGCCAGTAACGTCCAGGGTACCCTCCGCCATGAGCAGTTCTTC

d_gene: TRBD1
abundance: NA
v_gene: TRBV7-7
j_gene: TRBJ2-5
CDR3aa: CASSLSRGLGETQYF
CDR3nt: TGTGCTAGCAGCTTGTCCAGGGGGCTGGGAGAGACCCAGTACTTC

d_gene: TRBD1
abundance: NA
v_gene: TRBV7-9
j_gene: TRBJ2-1
CDR3aa: CASSLGQGARNEQFF
CDR3nt: TGTGCCAGCAGCTTAGGACAGGGGGCTAGGAATGAGCAGTTCTTC

d_gene: NA
abundance: NA
v_gene: TRBV6-1
j_gene: TRBJ2-4
CDR3aa: CASSDTGLAKNIQYF
CDR3nt: TGTGCCAGCAGTGATACAGGTCTAGCCAAAAACATTCAGTACTTC

d_gene: NA
abundance: once
v_gene: TRBV18
j_gene: TRBJ1-3
CDR3aa: CASSPIPGPSGNTIYF
CDR3nt: TGTGCCAGCTCACCAATCCCAGGGCCCTCTGGAAACACCATATATTTT

d_gene: TRBD1
abundance: NA
v_gene: TRBV12-3/TRBV12-4
j_gene: TRBJ1-2
CDR3aa: CASTPDRGSGYTF
CDR3nt: TGTGCCAGCACCCCGGACAGGGGCTCCGGCTACACCTTC

d_gene: TRBD1
abundance: NA
v_gene: TRBV30
j_gene: TRBJ2-6
CDR3aa: CAWDVRGLSSGANVLTF
CDR3nt: TGTGCCTGGGACGTCAGGGGGTTAAGCTCTGGGGCCAACGTCCTGACTTTC

d_gene: TRBD1
abundance: once
v_gene: TRBV6-9
j_gene: TRBJ2-7
CDR3aa: CARRTGREQYF
CDR3nt: TGTGCCCGCCGGACAGGTCGGGAGCAGTACTTC

d_gene: NA
abundance: NA
v_gene: TRBV19
j_gene: TRBJ1-4
CDR3aa: CASSMRRDNEKLFF
CDR3nt: TGTGCCAGTAGTATGCGCAGGGATAATGAAAAACTGTTTTTT

d_gene: TRBD2
abundance: NA
v_gene: TRBV5-1
j_gene: TRBJ2-1
CDR3aa: CASSSGTSSYNEQFF
CDR3nt: TGCGCCAGCAGCTCCGGGACTAGCTCCTACAATGAGCAGTTCTTC

d_gene: NA
abundance: NA
v_gene: TRBV30
j_gene: TRBJ1-6
CDR3aa: CAWSVGRVSSPLHF
CDR3nt: TGTGCCTGGAGTGTGGGCAGGGTTTCTTCACCCCTCCACTTT

d_gene: TRBD1
abundance: NA
v_gene: TRBV5-1
j_gene: TRBJ1-2
CDR3aa: CASSLAQGAGGYTF
CDR3nt: TGCGCCAGCAGCTTGGCACAGGGGGCTGGCGGCTACACCTTC

d_gene: NA
abundance: NA
v_gene: TRBV5-1
j_gene: TRBJ2-1
CDR3aa: CASSSGGGSSYNEQFF
CDR3nt: TGCGCCAGCAGCTCCGGGGGCGGGAGCTCCTACAATGAGCAGTTCTTC

d_gene: NA
abundance: NA
v_gene: TRBV5-1
j_gene: TRBJ1-4
CDR3aa: CASSLSPRGEKLFF
CDR3nt: TGCGCCAGCAGCTTATCGCCACGGGGGGAAAAACTGTTTTTT

d_gene: TRBD2
abundance: NA
v_gene: TRBV9
j_gene: TRBJ2-4
CDR3aa: CASSDLAGGPSDIQYF
CDR3nt: TGTGCCAGCAGCGACCTAGCGGGGGGGCCTTCTGACATTCAGTACTTC

d_gene: NA
abundance: NA
v_gene: TRBV5-6
j_gene: TRBJ2-7
CDR3aa: CASSFGSRDEQYF
CDR3nt: TGTGCCAGCAGCTTTGGGAGCCGGGACGAGCAGTACTTC

d_gene: TRBD2
abundance: NA
v_gene: TRBV27
j_gene: TRBJ2-1
CDR3aa: CASSLWSLWEKRGGGYDNEQFF
CDR3nt: TGTGCCAGCAGTTTATGGTCTTTATGGGAGAAGCGGGGGGGCGGATACGACAATGAGCAGTTCTTC

d_gene: TRBD1
abundance: NA
v_gene: TRBV5-1
j_gene: TRBJ1-2
CDR3aa: CASSLAEGQGSGYTF
CDR3nt: TGCGCCAGCAGCTTGGCAGAGGGACAGGGGTCTGGCTACACCTTC

d_gene: NA
abundance: NA
v_gene: TRBV5-6
j_gene: TRBJ1-3
CDR3aa: CASSGSPSGNTIYF
CDR3nt: TGTGCCAGCAGCGGGAGCCCATCTGGAAACACCATATATTTT

d_gene: NA
abundance: few
v_gene: TRBV19
j_gene: TRBJ1-3
CDR3aa: CATDRGEAGNTIYF
CDR3nt: TGTGCCACCGATCGAGGGGAGGCTGGAAACACCATATATTTT

d_gene: NA
abundance: NA
v_gene: TRBV6-4
j_gene: TRBJ2-1
CDR3aa: CASSDRRGPYNEQFF
CDR3nt: TGTGCCAGCAGTGATCGGCGGGGCCCCTACAATGAGCAGTTCTTC

d_gene: TRBD2
abundance: NA
v_gene: TRBV18
j_gene: TRBJ2-1
CDR3aa: CASSLDPLQASGGQYNEQFF
CDR3nt: TGTGCCAGCTCACTGGACCCCCTCCAGGCTAGCGGGGGGCAGTACAATGAGCAGTTCTTC

d_gene: TRBD1
abundance: NA
v_gene: TRBV7-8
j_gene: TRBJ1-2
CDR3aa: CASSTDRGDGYTF
CDR3nt: TGTGCCAGCAGCACCGACAGGGGAGATGGCTACACCTTC

d_gene: NA
abundance: NA
v_gene: TRBV18
j_gene: TRBJ1-3
CDR3aa: CASSPSAGPLNTIYF
CDR3nt: TGTGCCAGCTCACCATCGGCAGGCCCTCTTAACACCATATATTTT

d_gene: TRBD2
abundance: NA
v_gene: TRBV9
j_gene: TRBJ2-1
CDR3aa: CASSHGTSGGWGNEQFF
CDR3nt: TGTGCCAGCAGCCATGGGACTAGCGGGGGTTGGGGAAATGAGCAGTTCTTC

d_gene: TRBD1
abundance: few
v_gene: TRBV3-1/TRBV3-2
j_gene: TRBJ1-6
CDR3aa: CASSPGTGPRGNSPLHF
CDR3nt: TGTGCCAGCAGCCCGGGGACAGGGCCCCGGGGTAATTCACCCCTCCACTTT

d_gene: NA
abundance: NA
v_gene: TRBV5-5
j_gene: TRBJ2-2
CDR3aa: CASSNPRVTGELFF
CDR3nt: TGTGCCAGCAGCAATCCCAGGGTCACCGGGGAGCTGTTTTTT

d_gene: NA
abundance: NA
v_gene: TRBV11-1
j_gene: TRBJ2-7
CDR3aa: CASSLEPKPYEQYF
CDR3nt: TGTGCCAGCAGCTTAGAGCCCAAACCCTACGAGCAGTACTTC

d_gene: NA
abundance: NA
v_gene: TRBV7-2
j_gene: TRBJ1-4
CDR3aa: CASSDSSTFNEKLFF
CDR3nt: TGTGCCAGCAGCGACAGCAGCACTTTTAATGAAAAACTGTTTTTT

d_gene: TRBD1
abundance: once
v_gene: TRBV10-3
j_gene: TRBJ2-7
CDR3aa: CAISDGNRGISYEQYF
CDR3nt: TGTGCCATCAGTGACGGTAACAGGGGGATCTCCTACGAGCAGTACTTC